The clone carrying this T cell receptor beta chain has a single count. Its specificity is not known. At one boundary the junction diverges from the germline segment, which might be a read error. The sample originates from a study of T cells in Graves' hyperthyroidism and ophthalmopathy. Study findings and constraints: Blood also held most thyroid clonotypes expanded beyond 0.001. With a median lead of around 6.7 months before onset, the model predicted ophthalmopathy.

The diagnoses drew upon clinical symptoms, serum thyroxine and TRAb, thyroid ultrasound and orbital computed tomography. Germline CDR1 SEHNR, CDR2 FQNEAQ (reference sequence). CDR3 length: 16 residues. Amplification yielded TCR beta CDR3 regions, with RNA transcripts as the source. The HTBI set primed first-round TCR CDR3 RT-PCR. TCRdb recomputed calls from the multiplex PCR reads with MiXCR, one row per CDR3 protein. The table has approximately 700,000 distinct CDR3 sequences, 45% seen once. The chain employs TRBV7-9 and TRBJ2-7; TRBD2 matches 10 bases. The sample consisted of peripheral blood or thyroid tissue (not recorded which). The TCR was taken from an adult man with Graves' disease, either hyperthyroidism or ophthalmopathy (not recorded which). The CDR3 loop reads CASSQGASGRSGEQYF. The CDR3 DNA reads as TGCGCCAGCAGCCAAGGGGCTAGCGGGAGAAGTGGCGAGCAGTACTTC.